Listed below are T cell receptor beta chains from one sample, sequenced in a study of blood T cell repertoires in COVID-19. Method: immunoSEQ multiplex PCR; TCRdb's copy keeps in-frame clones and lacks some. The table has under 300,000 clones, roughly nine tenths seen once. The specimen was peripheral blood. The receptors here all came from a man aged 55-75 years with acute or convalescent COVID-19. Both conserved end residues are part of each CDR3. D genes are given only for firm matches. Clone size is shown for a subset of rows, as once, few, many or a class of expanded clone.

J gene: TRBJ2-1
D gene: NA
clone size: NA
V gene: TRBV3-1/TRBV3-2
CDR3 protein: CASSHKNGQLYNEQFF
CDR3 DNA: TGTGCCAGCAGCCACAAGAATGGACAGCTATACAATGAGCAGTTCTTC

J gene: TRBJ1-3
D gene: NA
clone size: NA
V gene: TRBV5-6
CDR3 protein: CASSLARSGELSGNTIYF
CDR3 DNA: TGTGCCAGCAGCTTGGCACGGTCGGGTGAACTCTCTGGAAACACCATATATTTT

J gene: TRBJ1-4
D gene: TRBD1
clone size: NA
V gene: TRBV6-5
CDR3 protein: CASSYSTGQNEKLFF
CDR3 DNA: TGTGCCAGCAGTTACTCGACAGGGCAAAATGAAAAACTGTTTTTT

J gene: TRBJ2-5
D gene: NA
clone size: NA
V gene: TRBV19
CDR3 protein: CASSIQAQETQYF
CDR3 DNA: TGTGCCAGTAGTATCCAGGCGCAAGAGACCCAGTACTTC

J gene: TRBJ2-5
D gene: NA
clone size: NA
V gene: TRBV19
CDR3 protein: CASSYGGEETQYF
CDR3 DNA: TGTGCCAGTAGTTACGGGGGAGAGGAGACCCAGTACTTC

J gene: TRBJ1-3
D gene: NA
clone size: NA
V gene: TRBV7-3
CDR3 protein: CASSNTAAEGNTIYF
CDR3 DNA: TGTGCCAGCAGCAACACAGCGGCGGAAGGAAACACCATATATTTT

J gene: TRBJ1-4
D gene: TRBD1
clone size: NA
V gene: TRBV18
CDR3 protein: CASSSIGTGSTTNEKLFF
CDR3 DNA: TGTGCCAGCTCATCGATCGGGACAGGGAGTACAACTAATGAAAAACTGTTTTTT

J gene: TRBJ2-1
D gene: TRBD2
clone size: NA
V gene: TRBV7-2
CDR3 protein: CASSLAGGPSEQFF
CDR3 DNA: TGTGCCAGCAGCTTGGCGGGAGGCCCCTCGGAGCAGTTCTTC

J gene: TRBJ2-5
D gene: TRBD2
clone size: NA
V gene: TRBV5-1
CDR3 protein: CASTSAGVKETQYF
CDR3 DNA: TGCGCCAGCACCTCAGCGGGAGTGAAAGAGACCCAGTACTTC

J gene: TRBJ2-1
D gene: NA
clone size: NA
V gene: TRBV24-1
CDR3 protein: CATSDWESGKYNEQFF
CDR3 DNA: TGTGCCACCAGTGATTGGGAATCGGGGAAGTACAATGAGCAGTTCTTC

J gene: TRBJ2-1
D gene: NA
clone size: NA
V gene: TRBV28
CDR3 protein: CASSPRFNEQFF
CDR3 DNA: TGTGCCAGCAGTCCCAGGTTCAATGAGCAGTTCTTC

J gene: TRBJ2-3
D gene: NA
clone size: NA
V gene: TRBV6-2/TRBV6-3
CDR3 protein: CASSYAGTDTQYF
CDR3 DNA: TGTGCCAGCAGTTACGCAGGGACAGATACGCAGTATTTT

J gene: TRBJ2-5
D gene: TRBD2
clone size: NA
V gene: TRBV30
CDR3 protein: CAWSPTSGRAQETQYF
CDR3 DNA: TGTGCCTGGAGCCCCACTAGCGGGAGGGCGCAAGAGACCCAGTACTTC

J gene: TRBJ2-2
D gene: NA
clone size: NA
V gene: TRBV3-1/TRBV3-2
CDR3 protein: CASSQLVTGIVSTGELFF
CDR3 DNA: TGTGCCAGCAGCCAACTCGTGACAGGAATAGTGAGCACCGGGGAGCTGTTTTTT

J gene: TRBJ2-6
D gene: TRBD1
clone size: NA
V gene: TRBV19
CDR3 protein: CARPGGSGANVLTF
CDR3 DNA: TGTGCCAGACCAGGGGGCTCTGGGGCCAACGTCCTGACTTTC

J gene: TRBJ2-2
D gene: NA
clone size: NA
V gene: TRBV11-3
CDR3 protein: CASSSPIGELFF
CDR3 DNA: TGTGCCAGCAGCTCCCCTATCGGGGAGCTGTTTTTT

J gene: TRBJ1-5
D gene: NA
clone size: NA
V gene: TRBV19
CDR3 protein: CASSTGVLNQPQHF
CDR3 DNA: TGTGCCAGTAGTACAGGGGTCCTCAATCAGCCCCAGCATTTT

J gene: TRBJ1-2
D gene: NA
clone size: once
V gene: TRBV7-2
CDR3 protein: CASSLSHRSYGYTF
CDR3 DNA: TGTGCCAGCAGCTTATCACACCGTTCCTATGGCTACACCTTC

J gene: TRBJ2-5
D gene: NA
clone size: NA
V gene: TRBV7-3
CDR3 protein: CASSLEAIGETQYF
CDR3 DNA: TGTGCCAGCAGCTTAGAGGCTATCGGGGAGACCCAGTACTTC

J gene: TRBJ1-2
D gene: NA
clone size: NA
V gene: TRBV12-3/TRBV12-4
CDR3 protein: CASSFRANYGYTF
CDR3 DNA: TGTGCCAGCAGTTTCCGGGCTAACTATGGCTACACCTTC

J gene: TRBJ1-4
D gene: NA
clone size: once
V gene: TRBV7-2
CDR3 protein: CASSLERLSSNEKLFF
CDR3 DNA: TGTGCCAGCAGCTTAGAGAGATTATCAAGTAATGAAAAACTGTTTTTT

J gene: TRBJ2-2
D gene: NA
clone size: NA
V gene: TRBV7-3
CDR3 protein: CASSFYTRESTGELFF
CDR3 DNA: TGTGCCAGCAGCTTCTACACAAGGGAGAGCACCGGGGAGCTGTTTTTT

J gene: TRBJ1-2
D gene: NA
clone size: few
V gene: TRBV7-9
CDR3 protein: CASTYPGGKYGYTF
CDR3 DNA: TGTGCCAGCACATACCCGGGGGGGAAGTATGGCTACACCTTC

J gene: TRBJ1-4
D gene: TRBD1
clone size: few
V gene: TRBV29-1
CDR3 protein: CSANRQGEGIEKLFF
CDR3 DNA: TGCAGCGCGAACCGACAGGGGGAGGGGATAGAAAAACTGTTTTTT

J gene: TRBJ1-1
D gene: NA
clone size: NA
V gene: TRBV11-3
CDR3 protein: CASSFPRNTEAFF
CDR3 DNA: TGTGCCAGCAGCTTCCCCAGAAACACTGAAGCTTTCTTT

J gene: TRBJ2-7
D gene: NA
clone size: NA
V gene: TRBV11-3
CDR3 protein: CASSIYTVTQGEQYF
CDR3 DNA: TGTGCCAGCAGCATCTACACAGTGACCCAGGGCGAGCAGTACTTC

J gene: TRBJ2-5
D gene: TRBD1
clone size: NA
V gene: TRBV7-2
CDR3 protein: CASRIPGTGETQYF
CDR3 DNA: TGTGCCAGCAGAATCCCCGGGACAGGGGAGACCCAGTACTTC

J gene: TRBJ2-1
D gene: NA
clone size: NA
V gene: TRBV11-1
CDR3 protein: CASSFPGGTGFF
CDR3 DNA: TGTGCCAGCAGCTTTCCCGGGGGTACCGGGTTCTTC

J gene: TRBJ2-2
D gene: NA
clone size: NA
V gene: TRBV4-1
CDR3 protein: CASSQEEQGRTGELFF
CDR3 DNA: TGCGCCAGCAGCCAAGAGGAACAGGGAAGGACCGGGGAGCTGTTTTTT

J gene: TRBJ1-5
D gene: NA
clone size: few
V gene: TRBV7-9
CDR3 protein: CASSLANNHNQPQHF
CDR3 DNA: TGTGCCAGCAGCTTAGCTAACAATCACAATCAGCCCCAGCATTTT

J gene: TRBJ1-2
D gene: NA
clone size: NA
V gene: TRBV5-6
CDR3 protein: CASSFWGDYGYTF
CDR3 DNA: TGTGCCAGCAGCTTCTGGGGGGACTATGGCTACACCTTC

J gene: TRBJ2-7
D gene: NA
clone size: once
V gene: TRBV5-6
CDR3 protein: CASSLASGHEQYF
CDR3 DNA: TGTGCCAGCAGCTTGGCCTCTGGGCACGAGCAGTACTTC

J gene: TRBJ1-4
D gene: NA
clone size: NA
V gene: TRBV24-1
CDR3 protein: CATRGNSNEKLFF
CDR3 DNA: TGTGCCACCCGCGGCAACTCGAATGAAAAACTGTTTTTT

J gene: TRBJ1-2
D gene: TRBD1
clone size: NA
V gene: TRBV29-1
CDR3 protein: CSAGTGDNYGYTF
CDR3 DNA: TGCAGCGCTGGGACAGGGGATAACTATGGCTACACCTTC

J gene: TRBJ1-6
D gene: TRBD1
clone size: NA
V gene: TRBV5-1
CDR3 protein: CASSWDRGNSPLHF
CDR3 DNA: TGCGCCAGCAGCTGGGACAGGGGAAATTCACCCCTCCACTTT

J gene: TRBJ2-7
D gene: NA
clone size: NA
V gene: TRBV20-1
CDR3 protein: CSAEHSYEQYF
CDR3 DNA: TGCAGTGCAGAGCACTCCTACGAGCAGTACTTC

J gene: TRBJ1-1
D gene: NA
clone size: once
V gene: TRBV5-5
CDR3 protein: CASSFSGERTEAFF
CDR3 DNA: TGTGCCAGCAGCTTTTCGGGGGAGAGGACTGAAGCTTTCTTT

J gene: TRBJ2-1
D gene: NA
clone size: NA
V gene: TRBV4-3
CDR3 protein: CASSQERAPAYNEQFF
CDR3 DNA: TGCGCCAGCAGCCAAGAACGAGCGCCAGCCTACAATGAGCAGTTCTTC

J gene: TRBJ1-4
D gene: NA
clone size: NA
V gene: TRBV19
CDR3 protein: CATSRNGASNEKLFF
CDR3 DNA: TGTGCCACGTCCCGTAACGGTGCCTCTAATGAAAAACTGTTTTTT

J gene: TRBJ1-5
D gene: NA
clone size: NA
V gene: TRBV5-1
CDR3 protein: CASSLRQGGQPQHF
CDR3 DNA: TGCGCCAGCAGCTTGCGGCAGGGAGGTCAGCCCCAGCATTTT

J gene: TRBJ2-2
D gene: NA
clone size: NA
V gene: TRBV2
CDR3 protein: CASSGAAGTGELFF
CDR3 DNA: TGTGCCAGCAGTGGAGCGGCGGGCACCGGGGAGCTGTTTTTT

J gene: TRBJ1-1
D gene: NA
clone size: NA
V gene: TRBV28
CDR3 protein: CASSLWGGYTEAFF
CDR3 DNA: TGTGCCAGCAGTTTATGGGGGGGTTACACTGAAGCTTTCTTT

J gene: TRBJ2-3
D gene: TRBD2
clone size: once
V gene: TRBV5-4
CDR3 protein: CASTLAGSSTDTQYF
CDR3 DNA: TGTGCCAGCACCCTAGCGGGATCTAGCACAGATACGCAGTATTTT

J gene: TRBJ2-7
D gene: TRBD1
clone size: NA
V gene: TRBV2
CDR3 protein: CASSPPRQGAYEQYF
CDR3 DNA: TGTGCCAGCAGCCCACCGAGGCAGGGGGCCTACGAGCAGTACTTC

J gene: TRBJ1-5
D gene: NA
clone size: NA
V gene: TRBV4-3
CDR3 protein: CASSQTLYSNQPQHF
CDR3 DNA: TGCGCCAGCAGCCAGACACTCTATAGCAATCAGCCCCAGCATTTT

J gene: TRBJ2-7
D gene: TRBD1
clone size: NA
V gene: TRBV5-1
CDR3 protein: CASSLAAGQGSYEQYF
CDR3 DNA: TGCGCCAGCAGCTTGGCTGCCGGACAGGGCTCCTACGAGCAGTACTTC

J gene: TRBJ2-7
D gene: TRBD2
clone size: NA
V gene: TRBV11-2
CDR3 protein: CASSSLAGGRYEQYF
CDR3 DNA: TGTGCCAGCAGCTCCCTAGCGGGAGGTCGCTACGAGCAGTACTTC

J gene: TRBJ2-2
D gene: NA
clone size: NA
V gene: TRBV3-1/TRBV3-2
CDR3 protein: CASSLAQASTGELFF
CDR3 DNA: TGTGCCAGCAGCCTTGCACAGGCCTCCACCGGGGAGCTGTTTTTT

J gene: TRBJ1-2
D gene: NA
clone size: few
V gene: TRBV27
CDR3 protein: CASSPLLGGGYTF
CDR3 DNA: TGTGCCAGCTCCCCCCTGCTCGGGGGTGGCTACACCTTC

J gene: TRBJ2-3
D gene: NA
clone size: NA
V gene: TRBV7-8
CDR3 protein: CASSLVAGRSTDTQYF
CDR3 DNA: TGTGCCAGCAGCTTAGTTGCGGGGCGCAGCACAGATACGCAGTATTTT